These 26 T cell receptor beta chains share one sample of origin, sequenced in a study of naive and memory T cell subsets (dated by TCRdb to about 2017). Libraries were built with 5' RACE. Sequencing instrument: Illumina MiSeq. The ligated cDNA was amplified by four rounds of PCR, in which nested alpha and beta constant region primers were used together with the SP2 primer. TCRdb reprocessed the public reads (quality trimming at Q25 with fastp, clone calling with MiXCR) and kept in-frame beta chains. Each entry is one CDR3 protein sequence, shown with its most common DNA and genes. Here the sample has roughly 48,000 distinct CDR3 sequences; approximately 4.5% occur a single time. The top ten clonotypes cover roughly 0.8% of the sample. The study reported a robust and sensitive protocol to amplify, sequence and analyze TCRs, based on 3' ligation of a UMI-containing oligonucleotide to TCR cDNA. These TCRs come from a female donor in good health.

There are many counts of this clonotype. The chain couples TRBV11-2 to TRBJ2-7; 8 nucleotides align to TRBD1. The CDR3 runs 18 residues. The germline V gene encodes CDR1 SGHAT and CDR2 FQNNGV. Trimming took 5 bases from V and 0 from J; bases not matched to a gene: 15. As DNA, the CDR3 is TGTGCCAGCAGCCACAGCCCAGTCCGGACAGGGAGCTCCTACGAGCAGTACTTC. Protein: CASSHSPVRTGSSYEQYF. Filled out from reference TRBV11-2 and TRBJ2-7, the complete variable domain reads EAGVAQSPRYKIIEKRQSVAFWCNPISGHATLYWYQQILGQGPKLLIQFQNNGVVDDSQLPKDRFSAERLKGVDSTLKIQPAKLEDSAVYLCASSHSPVRTGSSYEQYFGPGTRLTVT.

This clonotype was seen repeatedly, ten times or more. This chain uses TRBV2 with TRBJ2-2; the D gene is possibly TRBD2 (7 bases). Germline values: CDR1 SNHLY, CDR2 FYNNEI. Deletions cut 3 bases from V and 10 bases from J, with 18 bases between. CDR3 length: 15 residues. The CDR3 nucleotides read TGTGCCAGCAGTGAGGGGGCGGGAGCGGCCCAGGAGCTGTTTTTT. Translated, it gives CASSEGAGAAQELFF.

This clonotype was counted ten times or more. The chain carries TRBV5-5 and TRBJ2-1; D tentatively reads TRBD1 or TRBD2 (5 bases each). CDR3 length: 14 amino acids. Trimming pared 4 bases from V and 5 bases from J, leaving 13 bases between. CDR1 is SGHKS and CDR2 is YYEKEE in the germline V gene (reference sequence). Written as DNA, the CDR3 is TGTGCCAGCAGCCTCCGGGACCCCCACAATGAGCAGTTCTTC. Protein: CASSLRDPHNEQFF.

The V and J genes are TRBV18 and TRBJ1-1; D remains ambiguous. The CDR3 extends over 16 amino acids. Germline V gives CDR1 KGHSH, CDR2 LQKENI. V gave up 3 bases and J gave up 1 base, with 15 bases separating them. The CDR3 DNA is TGTGCCAGCTCACCGCGGCGGGTGGGATGGAACACTGAAGCTTTCTTT. Residues: CASSPRRVGWNTEAFF.

This clonotype was seen ten or more times. The chain recombines TRBV5-5 with TRBJ2-5, with 11 bases fitting TRBD1. CDR3 size: 16 residues. Trimming cost V 0 bases and J 5 bases; bases outside gene matches: 6. Per germline, CDR1 SGHKS and CDR2 YYEKEE (reference sequence). The CDR3 DNA reads as TGTGCCAGCAGCTTGGCGGGACAGGGGGTGGGGGAGACCCAGTACTTC. Its protein product is CASSLAGQGVGETQYF.

This clonotype has a count of ten or more. The gene calls are TRBV20-1 and TRBJ1-1; perhaps TRBD1 as D (5 bases). Trimming took off 5 bases at V and 5 bases at J, with 15 bases between the two ends. Germline lookup yields CDR1 DFQATT and CDR2 SNEGSKA (reference sequence). CDR3 size: 13 residues. The DNA for the CDR3 is TGCAGTGCTGTTCTAGGGGCTGTAACTGAAGCTTTCTTT. Its translation: CSAVLGAVTEAFF.

This clonotype was recorded many times. The gene calls are TRBV5-1 and TRBJ2-1; the D is unclear. This CDR3 is built from 13 residues. In germline, CDR1 is SGHRS, CDR2 YFSETQ. V was pared by 0 bases and J by 6 bases, with 7 bases between. CDR3 sequence: CASSLDPRNEQFF. The CDR3 DNA reads TGCGCCAGCAGCTTGGACCCCCGCAATGAGCAGTTCTTC.

This clonotype has at least ten counts. The chain recombines TRBV18 with TRBJ2-5; unclear D gene. V was clipped by 3 bases and J by 5 bases, with 4 bases between them. Germline CDR1 and CDR2: KGHSH and LQKENI. The CDR3 consists of 11 residues. The CDR3 sequence: CASSPLETQYF. CDR3 coding DNA: TGTGCCAGCTCACCCTTGGAGACCCAGTACTTC.

This clonotype was recorded at least ten times. This chain connects TRBV20-1 to TRBJ1-5; D ambiguous. Germline values: CDR1 DFQATT, CDR2 SNEGSKA (reference sequence). V was pared by 3 bases and J by 4 bases, with 10 bases between. The CDR3 loop spans 13 amino acids. CDR3 protein: CSARFTKNQPQHF. CDR3 nucleotides: TGCAGTGCTAGGTTTACTAAGAATCAGCCCCAGCATTTT.

This clonotype was seen ten or more times. The genes are TRBV5-1 and TRBJ2-3, with 9 bases aligning to TRBD2. The CDR3 is 15 amino acids. Losses at the gene ends were 7 bases for V and 3 bases for J; bases not matched to a gene: 9. Germline loops: CDR1 SGHRS, CDR2 YFSETQ. CDR3 nucleotides: TGCGCCAGCCGACTGGGACTAGCAGGGACAGATACGCAGTATTTT. This codes for CASRLGLAGTDTQYF.

This clonotype has a count of ten or more. The rearrangement joins TRBV12-3 or TRBV12-4 to TRBJ1-2; D not certain. The V and J ends lost 5 bases and 5 bases respectively, with 27 bases between them. The CDR3 totals 18 residues. The CDR3 bases are TGTGCCAGCAGTCTCCTTGTGGGTTTTTATGACCGGAGATATGGCTACACCTTC. Its translation: CASSLLVGFYDRRYGYTF.

At least ten counts were recorded for this clonotype. The V and J genes are TRBV29-1 and TRBJ2-1; D is uncertain. The V end lost 6 bases, the J end lost 0 bases, and 36 bases lay between the germline ends. Germline V gene data show CDR1 as SQVTM and CDR2 as ANQGSEA. The CDR3 has 22 residues. CDR3 DNA sequence: TGCAGCGTCCCCGCGGTTGGGAAGAGCCTAAACTCCCAGACCCTCTCCTACAATGAGCAGTTCTTC. Its protein is CSVPAVGKSLNSQTLSYNEQFF.

This clonotype was seen at least ten times. The rearrangement joins TRBV11-2 to TRBJ2-3; 10 bases are a match to TRBD2. From germline, CDR1 is SGHAT and CDR2 FQNNGV. Trimming cost V 4 bases and J 2 bases; bases outside gene matches: 6. CDR3 length equals 16 residues. The chain's CDR3 is CASSSRLAGATDTQYF. As DNA, the CDR3 is TGTGCCAGCAGCTCACGACTAGCGGGCGCCACAGATACGCAGTATTTT.

This clonotype was detected many times. This chain uses TRBV24-1 with TRBJ2-1, with D tentatively TRBD1 (6 bases). V shed 4 bases and J shed 1 base, with 13 bases lying between them. The length of the CDR3 is 16 residues. Germline V gene lookup returns CDR1 KGHDR and CDR2 SFDVKD. The CDR3, as DNA: TGTGCCACCAGTGACGGTTTGGGGGCTTCCTACAATGAGCAGTTCTTC. Its translation: CATSDGLGASYNEQFF.

This clonotype was detected many times. The DNA for the CDR3 is TGTGCCAGCAGTGAAGCGACTAGCGGGGCTTACAATGAGCAGTTCTTC. As protein: CASSEATSGAYNEQFF. The rearrangement joins TRBV6-1 to TRBJ2-1; 11 bases match TRBD2. Germline V gene sequence: CDR1 MNHNS, CDR2 SASEGT. V shed 0 bases and J 4 bases; nucleotides not matched to a gene: 2. This CDR3 is 16 amino acids long.

This clonotype was observed at least ten times. This chain uses TRBV12-3 or TRBV12-4 with TRBJ2-3, with 14 bases aligning to TRBD2. The CDR3 has 18 amino acids. V was pared by 5 bases and J by 0 bases, with 7 bases of the junction left unmatched. DNA for the CDR3: TGTGCCAGCAGTCCCGCCCGACTAGCGGGAGGGAGCACAGATACGCAGTATTTT. Its translation: CASSPARLAGGSTDTQYF.

Ten or more counts support this clonotype. The V gene is TRBV5-1, the J gene TRBJ1-5; 8 bases are shared with TRBD1. This CDR3 comprises 15 residues. The trim removed 3 bases at V and 3 bases at J, leaving 5 bases unmatched. CDR1 is SGHRS, CDR2 YFSETQ, per germline. The CDR3 DNA sequence: TGCGCCAGCAGCTCGGGGACAGGAATCAATCAGCCCCAGCATTTT. Translation: CASSSGTGINQPQHF.

At least ten counts were recorded for this clonotype. The rearrangement joins TRBV28 to TRBJ1-3; D is unclear. Trimming removed 10 bases at V and 7 bases at J, with 8 bases between. The CDR3 runs to 10 residues. The germline gives CDR1 MDHEN, CDR2 SYDVKM. In DNA form, the CDR3 reads TGTGCCACCGGGTGGAACACCATATATTTT. Residues: CATGWNTIYF.

This clonotype was detected many times. The chain combines TRBV4-1 with TRBJ1-1; D is undetermined. There are 12 residues in the CDR3. The V end was cut by 7 bases, the J end by 5 bases, with 11 bases between. The germline CDR1 and CDR2 sequences are MGHRA and YSYEKL. The CDR3: CASTDPGTEAFF. CDR3 nucleotide sequence: TGCGCCAGCACCGACCCTGGGACTGAAGCTTTCTTT.

This clonotype was found a few times. This chain uses TRBV28 with TRBJ2-6; D remains unclear. Germline-derived CDR1 and CDR2 are MDHEN and SYDVKM. Trimming removed 6 bases from V and 4 bases from J, with 13 bases in between. CDR3 length equals 15 residues. The CDR3 region is CASRRRLEGANVLTF. In DNA, the CDR3 is TGTGCCAGCAGACGTCGACTGGAGGGGGCCAACGTCCTGACTTTC.

This clonotype showed up many times. This chain connects TRBV20-1 to TRBJ2-1, with TRBD2 matching 10 bases. With V trimmed by 3 bases and J by 4 bases, 15 bases remained unmatched. Germline V gene data show CDR1 as DFQATT and CDR2 as SNEGSKA (reference sequence). CDR3 length: 18 amino acids. DNA of the CDR3: TGCAGTGCTAGGGCCCTTCTCCTTACTAGCGGGGCGTACAATGAGCAGTTCTTC. It is translated as CSARALLLTSGAYNEQFF.

The table lists this clonotype with a few counts. The chain links TRBV6-2 or TRBV6-3 to TRBJ2-1; maybe TRBD2 (6 bases). The CDR3 has 15 amino acids. Between the trimmed V and J ends, which lost 0 bases and 6 bases, there was a span of 12 bases. Germline V lookup: CDR1 MNHEY, CDR2 SVGEGT. The CDR3 DNA is TGTGCCAGCAGTTACTCCGTCACTAGCACCAATGAGCAGTTCTTC. This sequence encodes CASSYSVTSTNEQFF.

This clonotype occurred many times. The V and J genes are TRBV18 and TRBJ1-1, with TRBD1 matching 7 bases. The V gene end was trimmed by 3 bases and the J gene end by 5 bases; junction bases not matched to a gene: 3. The CDR3 has 13 amino acids. Germline CDR1 and CDR2: KGHSH and LQKENI. The CDR3 reads CASSPKQGTEAFF. The CDR3, as DNA: TGTGCCAGCTCACCCAAACAGGGGACTGAAGCTTTCTTT.

This clonotype has at least ten counts. The chain links TRBV2 to TRBJ2-7; a possible D gene is TRBD2 (5 bases). The ends were cut back, 7 bases at V and 0 bases at J, with 10 bases in the middle. Germline CDR1 is SNHLY and CDR2 is FYNNEI. This CDR3 has 13 amino acids. The DNA for the CDR3 is TGTGCCAGCATGCGGGTAGTCTCCTACGAGCAGTACTTC. Encoded protein: CASMRVVSYEQYF.

The table lists this clonotype with many counts. The V call is TRBV29-1, the J call TRBJ2-3; 12 positions match TRBD2. With V trimmed by 5 bases and J by 4 bases, 13 bases remained unmatched. The CDR3 loop spans 17 amino acids. Germline V gives CDR1 SQVTM, CDR2 ANQGSEA. CDR3 residues: CSVKRIGLAGRSDTQYF. The DNA of the CDR3 is TGCAGCGTTAAGAGGATCGGACTAGCGGGACGGTCAGATACGCAGTATTTT.

Many counts were recorded for this clonotype. The chain joins TRBV7-2 to TRBJ2-5, with a weak D call TRBD2 (5 bases). This CDR3 is built from 16 residues. Germline-derived CDR1 and CDR2 are SGHTA and FQGNSA. V gave up 4 bases and J gave up 5 bases, with 20 bases separating them. The CDR3 loop is CASSSKDWKRGETQYF. The CDR3 DNA is TGTGCCAGCAGCTCGAAGGACTGGAAGAGAGGGGAGACCCAGTACTTC.